This T cell receptor (beta chain) was captured in a study of blood T cell repertoires in COVID-19. Study in general: The study drew acute and convalescent COVID-19 samples from the United States, Italy and Spain. Sample material is recorded as cDNA or gDNA derived from T cells, B-cell-depleted T cells, or PBMCs.

The CDR3 covers 14 residues. Trimming pared 3 bases from V and 0 bases from J, leaving 9 bases between. CDR1 MNHNY and CDR2 SVGAGI come from the germline V gene (reference sequence). In the authors' workflow: Cell counts per sample came from amplifying reference gene primers. Profiling relied on immunoSEQ multiplex PCR, and the TCRdb table lists in-frame clones only, not all of them. V and J calls and clone size come straight from that table; D and trimming were deduced from the DNA. The table records roughly 60,000 clones, roughly 87% of them present only once. V is TRBV6-6 and J is TRBJ2-7; D possibly corresponds to TRBD2 (5 bases). The sequenced sample consisted of peripheral blood. This receptor was identified in a human donor with acute or convalescent COVID-19. The donor label of this sample is uncertain. This chain's CDR3 is CASSYDGISYEQYF. The CDR3 DNA sequence: TGTGCCAGCAGTTATGACGGGATCTCCTACGAGCAGTACTTC.